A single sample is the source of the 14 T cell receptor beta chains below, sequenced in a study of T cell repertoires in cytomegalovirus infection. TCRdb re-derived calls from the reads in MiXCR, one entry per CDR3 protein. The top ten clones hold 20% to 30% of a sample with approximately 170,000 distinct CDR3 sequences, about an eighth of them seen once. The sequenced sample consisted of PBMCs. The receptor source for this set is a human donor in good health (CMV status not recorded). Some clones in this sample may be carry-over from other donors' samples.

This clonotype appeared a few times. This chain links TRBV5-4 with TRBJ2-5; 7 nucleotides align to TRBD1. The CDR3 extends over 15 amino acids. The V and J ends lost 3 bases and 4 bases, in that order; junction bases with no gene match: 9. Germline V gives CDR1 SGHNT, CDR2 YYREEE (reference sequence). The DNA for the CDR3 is TGTGCCAGCAGCTCTGGACAGGCGTCCTTAGAGACCCAGTACTTC. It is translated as CASSSGQASLETQYF.

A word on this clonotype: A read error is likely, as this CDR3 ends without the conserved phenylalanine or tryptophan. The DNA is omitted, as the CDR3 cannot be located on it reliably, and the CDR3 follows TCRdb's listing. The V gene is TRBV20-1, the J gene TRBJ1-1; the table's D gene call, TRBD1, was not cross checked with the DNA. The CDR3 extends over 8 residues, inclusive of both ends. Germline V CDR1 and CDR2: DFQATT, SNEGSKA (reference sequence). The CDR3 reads CSARVGTS.

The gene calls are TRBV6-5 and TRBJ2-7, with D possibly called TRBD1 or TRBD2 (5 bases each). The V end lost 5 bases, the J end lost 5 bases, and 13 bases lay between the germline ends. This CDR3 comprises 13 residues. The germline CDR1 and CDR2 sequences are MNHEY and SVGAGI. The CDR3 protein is CASSDDRGNEQYF. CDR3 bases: TGTGCCAGCAGTGACGACAGAGGGAACGAGCAGTACTTC.

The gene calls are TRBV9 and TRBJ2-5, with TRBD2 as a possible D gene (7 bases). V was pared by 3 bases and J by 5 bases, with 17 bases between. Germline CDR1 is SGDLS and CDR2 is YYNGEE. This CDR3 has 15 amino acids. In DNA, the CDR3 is TGTGCCAGCAGCGGAGGGGGGGGGGCCAGTGAGACCCAGTACTTC. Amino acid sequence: CASSGGGGASETQYF. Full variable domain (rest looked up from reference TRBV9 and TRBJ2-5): DSGVTQTPKHLITATGQRVTLRCSPRSGDLSVYWYQQSLDQGLQFLIQYYNGEERAKGNILERFSAQQFPDLHSELNLSSLELGDSALYFCASSGGGGASETQYFGPGTRLLVL.

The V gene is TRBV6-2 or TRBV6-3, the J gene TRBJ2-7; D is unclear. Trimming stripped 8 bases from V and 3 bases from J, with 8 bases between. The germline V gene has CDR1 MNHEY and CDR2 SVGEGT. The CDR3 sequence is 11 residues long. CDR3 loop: CASSNGYEQYF. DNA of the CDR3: TGTGCCAGCTCAAACGGCTACGAGCAGTACTTC.

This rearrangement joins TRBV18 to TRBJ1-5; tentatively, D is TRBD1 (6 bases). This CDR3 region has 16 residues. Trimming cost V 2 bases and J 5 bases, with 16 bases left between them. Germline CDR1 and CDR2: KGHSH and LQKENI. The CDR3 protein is CASSPYLVRGDQPQHF. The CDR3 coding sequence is TGTGCCAGCTCACCATATCTGGTCAGGGGTGATCAGCCCCAGCATTTT.

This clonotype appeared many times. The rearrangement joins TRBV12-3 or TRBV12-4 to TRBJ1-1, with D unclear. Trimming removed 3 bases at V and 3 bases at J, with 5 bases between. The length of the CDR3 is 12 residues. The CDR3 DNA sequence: TGTGCCAGCAGTTTTTTGGACACTGAAGCTTTCTTT. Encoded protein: CASSFLDTEAFF.

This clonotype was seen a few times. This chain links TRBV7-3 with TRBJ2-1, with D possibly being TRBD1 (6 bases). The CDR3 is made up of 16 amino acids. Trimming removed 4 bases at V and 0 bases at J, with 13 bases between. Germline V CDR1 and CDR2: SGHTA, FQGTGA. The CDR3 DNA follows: TGTGCCAGCAGCTCGGACAGTTTCAGCTCCTACAATGAGCAGTTCTTC. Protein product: CASSSDSFSSYNEQFF.

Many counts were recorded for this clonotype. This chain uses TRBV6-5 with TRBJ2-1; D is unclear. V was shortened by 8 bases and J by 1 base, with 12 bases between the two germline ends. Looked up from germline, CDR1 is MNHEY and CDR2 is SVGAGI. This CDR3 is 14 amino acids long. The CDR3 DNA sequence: TGTGCCAGCCGGCCCCCTGGATCCTACAATGAGCAGTTCTTC. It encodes CASRPPGSYNEQFF.

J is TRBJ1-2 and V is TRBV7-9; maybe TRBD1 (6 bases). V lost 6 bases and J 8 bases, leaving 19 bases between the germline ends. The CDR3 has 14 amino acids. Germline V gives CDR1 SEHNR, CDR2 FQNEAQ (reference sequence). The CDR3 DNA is TGTGCCAGCAGTCAAGGGGGGGGGGAATACGGCTACACCTTC. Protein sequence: CASSQGGGEYGYTF.

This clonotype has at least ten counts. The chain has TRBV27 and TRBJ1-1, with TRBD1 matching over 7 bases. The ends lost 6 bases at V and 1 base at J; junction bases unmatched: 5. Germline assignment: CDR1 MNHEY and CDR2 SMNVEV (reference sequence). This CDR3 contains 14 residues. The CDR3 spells CASRHRTGNTEAFF. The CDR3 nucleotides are TGTGCCAGCAGACATCGGACAGGGAACACTGAAGCTTTCTTT.

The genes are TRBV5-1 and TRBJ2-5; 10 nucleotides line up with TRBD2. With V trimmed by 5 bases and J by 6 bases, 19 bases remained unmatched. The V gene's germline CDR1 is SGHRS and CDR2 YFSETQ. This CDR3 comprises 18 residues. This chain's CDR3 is CASSPSGLGAGGIQTQYF. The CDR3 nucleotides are TGCGCCAGCAGTCCAAGCGGTCTCGGAGCGGGAGGGATACAGACCCAGTACTTC.

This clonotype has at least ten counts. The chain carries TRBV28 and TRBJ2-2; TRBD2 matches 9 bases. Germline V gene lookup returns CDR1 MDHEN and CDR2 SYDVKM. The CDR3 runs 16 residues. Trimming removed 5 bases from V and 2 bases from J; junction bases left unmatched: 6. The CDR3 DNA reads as TGTGCCAGCAGTAAAGGGACTAGCAGAAACACCGGGGAGCTGTTTTTT. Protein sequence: CASSKGTSRNTGELFF. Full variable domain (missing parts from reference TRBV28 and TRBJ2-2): DVKVTQSSRYLVKRTGEKVFLECVQDMDHENMFWYRQDPGLGLRLIYFSYDVKMKEKGDIPEGYSVSREKKERFSLILESASTNQTSMYLCASSKGTSRNTGELFFGEGSRLTVL.

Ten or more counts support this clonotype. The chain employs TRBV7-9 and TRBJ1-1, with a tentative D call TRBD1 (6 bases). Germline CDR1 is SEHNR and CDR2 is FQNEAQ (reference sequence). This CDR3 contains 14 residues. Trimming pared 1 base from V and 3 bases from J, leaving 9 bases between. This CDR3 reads CASSLVRGYTEAFF. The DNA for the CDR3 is TGTGCCAGCAGCTTAGTCAGGGGATACACTGAAGCTTTCTTT.